The TCR beta chain under discussion was sequenced for a study of CD8 T cells in Susac syndrome. The authors negatively isolated CD8+ and CD4+ T cells and FACS-enriched TEMRA cells. The authors reverse transcribed roughly 0.5 to 1 ug RNA with random hexamers. TCRdb called the immunoSEQ multiplex PCR reads again in MiXCR, with one record for every CDR3 protein. Found here are 150,000 to 200,000 distinct CDR3 sequences, approximately 95% of them singletons; the top ten hold around 0.16%. CDR3 length equals 13 residues. The V and J ends lost 3 bases and 6 bases, in that order; junction bases with no gene match: 4. Germline loops: CDR1 KGHSH, CDR2 LQKENI.

The sequencing sample was made of CD8+ T cells from PBMCs. The source is a human donor with Susac syndrome. The V call is TRBV18, the J call TRBJ1-1; 7 bases are a match to TRBD1. DNA of the CDR3: TGTGCCAGCTCACCCAGAGGGACAGCTGAAGCTTTCTTT. Amino acids: CASSPRGTAEAFF.